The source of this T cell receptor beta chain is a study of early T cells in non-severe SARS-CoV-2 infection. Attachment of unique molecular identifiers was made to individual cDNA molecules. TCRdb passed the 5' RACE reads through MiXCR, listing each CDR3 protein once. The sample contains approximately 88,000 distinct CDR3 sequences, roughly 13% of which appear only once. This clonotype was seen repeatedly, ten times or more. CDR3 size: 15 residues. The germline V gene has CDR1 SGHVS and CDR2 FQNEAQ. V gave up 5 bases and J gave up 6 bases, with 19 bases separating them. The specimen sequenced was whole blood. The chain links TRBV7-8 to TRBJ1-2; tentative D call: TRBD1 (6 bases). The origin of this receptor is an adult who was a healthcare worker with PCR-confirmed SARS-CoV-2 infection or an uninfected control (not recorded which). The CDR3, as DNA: TGTGCCAGCAGCCGCTCGGAGGGGGAAGTTGATGGCTACACCTTC. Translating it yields CASSRSEGEVDGYTF.